What follows describes a single T cell receptor (beta chain). Its specificity is unknown. This sample was taken from a study of glioma-infiltrating T cells. The overall study: Around 1 million peripheral T cells were targeted at about 4.5- to 11-fold coverage.

Study findings and constraints: Non-neoplastic patients had below-expected tissue-blood divergence, while all gliomas exceeded expectation.

TCR alpha and beta CDR3 regions were amplified from RNA using iRepertoire nested multiplex PCR. TCRdb reprocessed the multiplex PCR reads via MiXCR and lists one record per CDR3 protein. This table holds about 410,000 distinct CDR3 sequences, less than 50% found once. This CDR3 spans 15 amino acids. With 4 bases clipped from V and 4 bases from J, the junction kept 8 bases outside the gene matches. Per germline, CDR1 SGHRS and CDR2 YFSETQ. Sequenced sample: glioma tissue, nonneoplastic brain tissue, or PBMCs (not recorded which). The receptor was isolated from a human donor with low-grade glioma or glioblastoma, undergoing nonglioma brain surgery, or in good health (not recorded which). The rearrangement uses TRBV5-1 and TRBJ2-3; TRBD1 matches 8 bases. The CDR3 loop reads CASSKPTGDPDTQYF. Written as DNA, the CDR3 is TGCGCCAGCAGCAAGCCGACAGGGGACCCAGATACGCAGTATTTT.